The 5 T cell receptor beta chains presented below share a single source sample, sequenced in a study of HIV-infected patients and healthy controls. Each CDR3 protein is one row after TCRdb ran MiXCR on the 5' RACE reads. The sample shows 50,000 to 80,000 distinct CDR3 sequences, about a fifth of them seen only once. The sequenced material came from CD4+ T cells from blood. The receptors were gathered from a human donor in good health.

This clonotype was recorded at least ten times. This chain joins TRBV7-2 and TRBJ1-5; D uncertain. The germline gives CDR1 SGHTA, CDR2 FQGNSA. V gave up 8 bases and J gave up 3 bases, with 11 bases separating them. The CDR3 is made up of 13 amino acids. The CDR3 loop reads CASGWNINQPQHF. CDR3 nucleotide sequence: TGTGCCAGCGGGTGGAATATCAATCAGCCCCAGCATTTT.

The chain recombines TRBV6-5 with TRBJ2-7; D possibly corresponds to TRBD1 (5 bases). The CDR3 covers 13 residues. CDR1 and CDR2 from the germline V gene are MNHEY and SVGAGI. Trimming took 0 bases from V and 4 from J, leaving 7 bases between them. CDR3 residues: CASSYSRGYEQYF. DNA for the CDR3: TGTGCCAGCAGTTACTCAAGGGGTTACGAGCAGTACTTC.

There are many counts of this clonotype. V and J are TRBV21-1 and TRBJ1-5; the table's D call TRBD1 went unverified against the DNA. TRBV21-1 constitutes a pseudogene. The CDR3 covers 16 residues. The CDR3 DNA follows: TGTGCCAGCAGCAAATCGGGGGGGAATAGCAATCAGCCCCAGCATTTT. It yields the protein CASSKSGGNSNQPQHF.

This rearrangement joins TRBV28 to TRBJ2-1, with a tentative D call TRBD1 (5 bases). Germline loops: CDR1 MDHEN, CDR2 SYDVKM. V was clipped by 6 bases and J by 13 bases, with 16 bases between them. CDR3 length: 12 residues. The CDR3 region is CASSLRVTNQFF. The CDR3 DNA reads TGTGCCAGCAGCCTCAGGGTTACCAACCAGTTCTTC.

The chain couples TRBV25-1 to TRBJ2-7; D is perhaps TRBD1 or TRBD2 (5 bases each). This CDR3 has 13 residues. Per germline, CDR1 MGHDK and CDR2 SYGVNS. Trimming pared 1 base from V and 9 bases from J, leaving 13 bases between. CDR3 in DNA: TGTGCCAGCAGTGAATCGGGGCCTAGGATGCAGTACTTC. Translating it yields CASSESGPRMQYF.